A single sample is the source of the 3 T cell receptor beta chains below, sequenced in a study of blood T cell repertoires in COVID-19. Generated by immunoSEQ multiplex PCR, the TCRdb table keeps only in-frame clones and is missing some. The table records roughly 280,000 clones, about nine tenths of them present only once. Sequenced material: PBMCs or T cells enriched from blood (not recorded which). The receptors were gathered from a woman aged 25 to 39 with acute COVID-19.

The chain links TRBV19 to TRBJ2-6; 11 positions agree with TRBD1. CDR3 length equals 18 residues. The V and J ends lost 3 bases and 2 bases, in that order; junction bases with no gene match: 6. The germline V gene has CDR1 LNHDA and CDR2 SQIVND (reference sequence). In nucleotides, the CDR3 is TGTGCCAGTAGTATGGGGACAGGGGGTTCGGCTGGGGCCAACGTCCTGACTTTC. It specifies CASSMGTGGSAGANVLTF.

The chain couples TRBV11-1 to TRBJ1-6; D uncertain. The CDR3 has 14 residues. In germline, CDR1 is SGHAT, CDR2 FQDESV (reference sequence). With 0 bases removed from V and 7 bases from J, the gap between germline ends came to 7 bases. The CDR3 nucleotides read TGTGCCAGCAGCTTAGCGAGGAACAATTCACCCCTCCACTTT. As protein: CASSLARNNSPLHF.

This clone was picked up a small number of times. The V call is TRBV9, the J call TRBJ2-2; a possible D gene is TRBD2 (5 bases). Germline CDR1 reads SGDLS; CDR2 reads YYNGEE. V was trimmed by 4 bases and J by 3 bases, leaving 13 bases between them. The CDR3 covers 15 residues. CDR3 coding DNA: TGTGCCAGCAGCCCACGAGGGCAGGACACCGGGGAGCTGTTTTTT. It specifies CASSPRGQDTGELFF.